The clone carrying this T cell receptor beta chain was recorded a few times. CDR1 SGHTA and CDR2 FQGNSA come from the germline V gene. The CDR3 contains 15 residues. Trimming cost V 1 base and J 0 bases, with 10 bases left between them. Time point: patch test 2, 6 weeks after DPC sensitization. Noted treatment: therapeutic diphenylcyclopropenone sensitization with weekly scalp DPC. TCRdb recomputed calls from the RACE reads with MiXCR, one row per CDR3 protein. This sample has 80,000 to 95,000 distinct CDR3 sequences, with roughly 12% found just once. The sample is drawn from a study of human T cells and chemical hapten exposure.

The clonotype was recovered from a man between 18 and 29 years old with alopecia areata. Some clones in this sample may be carry-over from other donors' samples. The sample in question was whole blood, obtained in connection with sensitization to the hapten diphenylcyclopropenone (DPC). This chain connects TRBV7-2 to TRBJ2-7; D is possibly TRBD2 (5 bases). The CDR3 region has the DNA TGTGCCAGCAGCTTAGTCCCGGGGTTCTCCTACGAGCAGTACTTC. Its protein is CASSLVPGFSYEQYF.